These 19 T cell receptor beta chains share one sample of origin, sequenced in a study of early stage breast cancer tumors. The data were produced by immunoSEQ multiplex PCR, yet TCRdb's version contains in-frame clones alone and is incomplete. This sample carries 25,000 to 30,000 clones, less than 75% of them seen once, and the ten largest clones take 8.5%. Sample: breast tumor tissue. Receptor source: a person aged 45-65 years with breast cancer.

This sequence joins TRBV9 and TRBJ2-1; no definite D call. There are 12 residues in the CDR3. Germline CDR1 reads SGDLS; CDR2 reads YYNGEE. Deletions cut 0 bases from V and 8 bases from J, with 6 bases between. The chain's CDR3 is CASSVGTYEQFF. In DNA, the CDR3 is TGTGCCAGCAGCGTAGGTACTTATGAGCAGTTCTTC.

This sequence joins TRBV15 and TRBJ2-1; tentatively, D is TRBD2 (5 bases). V lost 5 bases to trimming and J lost 0 bases, with 11 bases between them. The CDR3 contains 15 residues. Germline V gene lookup returns CDR1 LNHNV and CDR2 YYDKDF (reference sequence). The CDR3 sequence: CATSGLGSSYNEQFF. CDR3 DNA: TGTGCCACCAGCGGACTGGGGAGCTCCTACAATGAGCAGTTCTTC.

This clone was observed a single time. The chain recombines TRBV11-2 with TRBJ2-2, with 7 bases fitting TRBD2. This CDR3 comprises 16 residues. Trimming took 5 bases from V and 5 from J; bases not matched to a gene: 11. Per the germline V gene, CDR1 is SGHAT and CDR2 is FQNNGV. The chain's CDR3 is CASSPGLPSGTGELFF. For the CDR3, the DNA is TGTGCCAGCAGCCCGGGACTACCTTCGGGAACCGGGGAGCTGTTTTTT.

This clone was found a few times. The chain is built from TRBV28 and TRBJ2-3; a possible D gene is TRBD2 (5 bases). V was trimmed by 2 bases and J by 1 base, leaving 10 bases between them. The CDR3 covers 15 residues. Germline CDR1 reads MDHEN; CDR2 reads SYDVKM. CDR3 bases: TGTGCCAGCAGTTTAGAGAGGGCTGGCACAGATACGCAGTATTTT. The encoded protein is CASSLERAGTDTQYF.

CDR3 sequence reads: CASSLQGDYGYTF. The CDR3, as DNA: TGTGCCAGCAGCCTACAGGGGGACTATGGCTACACCTTC. The V call is TRBV5-4, the J call TRBJ1-2, with 8 bases lining up with TRBD1. J was trimmed by 3 bases and V by 4 bases; bases with no gene match: 2. Per germline, CDR1 SGHNT and CDR2 YYREEE (reference sequence). CDR3 length equals 13 residues.

In this sample, this clone turned up a few times. The J gene is TRBJ2-1, the V gene TRBV19; 9 bases align to TRBD2. J lost 11 bases, V lost 5 bases, and 13 bases had no gene match. The CDR3 runs to 15 residues. The germline V gene has CDR1 LNHDA and CDR2 SQIVND (reference sequence). The CDR3 region is CASSAASGIQLQQFF. Written as DNA, the CDR3 is TGTGCCAGTAGTGCAGCTAGCGGGATACAACTTCAGCAGTTCTTC.

The CDR3 region is CASSPQRGAGETQYF. For the CDR3, the DNA is TGTGCCAGCAGCCCACAGCGGGGGGCGGGGGAGACCCAGTACTTC. The chain is built from TRBV27 and TRBJ2-5; 9 positions agree with TRBD2. CDR1 MNHEY and CDR2 SMNVEV come from the germline V gene (reference sequence). The V segment lost 6 bases and the J segment 5 bases; nucleotides outside the gene matches: 10. CDR3 length: 15 residues.

The chain links TRBV19 to TRBJ2-4; 7 bases are a match to TRBD2. Trimming at V came to 1 base and at J to 5 bases, leaving 17 bases not matched to a gene. Germline V gene data show CDR1 as LNHDA and CDR2 as SQIVND (reference sequence). The CDR3 runs to 19 residues. CDR3: CASSIGASGGRGKENIQYF. In DNA form, the CDR3 reads TGTGCCAGTAGTATAGGGGCTAGCGGCGGCCGTGGGAAAGAAAACATTCAGTACTTC.

On this clone itself: Sequence at one end of the junction differs from germline and may be a read error. The chain is built from TRBV19 and TRBJ2-3, with a possible D match to TRBD2 (6 bases). The length of the CDR3 is 14 residues. Germline V CDR1 and CDR2: LNHDA, SQIVND (reference sequence). CDR3 bases: TGTGCCAGTAGGATAGCGGCGCACACAGATACGCAGTATTTT. Translating it yields CASRIAAHTDTQYF.

As concerns this clone: At one boundary the junction diverges from the germline segment, which might be a read error. The chain couples TRBV5-1 to TRBJ1-1, with D hard to call. CDR1 SGHRS and CDR2 YFSETQ come from the germline V gene. The CDR3 loop spans 14 amino acids. The CDR3 region is CASSLPGMNTEAFF. The CDR3, as DNA: TGTGCCAGCAGCTTACCCGGAATGAACACTGAAGCTTTCTTT.

The V call is TRBV30, the J call TRBJ1-1; a weak D match, TRBD1 (6 bases). V gave up 2 bases and J gave up 7 bases, with 11 bases separating them. The germline gives CDR1 GTSNPN, CDR2 SVGIG (reference sequence). The CDR3 runs to 12 residues. The CDR3 region is CAWSPQGGEAFF. In DNA, the CDR3 is TGTGCCTGGAGTCCACAGGGTGGTGAAGCTTTCTTT.

This clone was observed a few times. The rearrangement uses TRBV19 and TRBJ2-7, with 9 bases lining up with TRBD2. The germline V gene has CDR1 LNHDA and CDR2 SQIVND (reference sequence). The CDR3 sequence is 15 residues long. The junction had 4 bases not matched to a gene; V was cut back by 1 base and J by 3 bases. CDR3 in amino acids: CASSIGGSGSYEQYF. Here the CDR3 DNA reads TGTGCCAGTAGTATAGGCGGTAGCGGGAGCTACGAGCAGTACTTC.

The table lists this clone with a count of one. The gene calls are TRBV25-1 and TRBJ1-2; D is unresolved. Germline CDR1 MGHDK, CDR2 SYGVNS. V lost 6 bases, J lost 1 base, and 3 bases lay in between. The CDR3 length is 11 residues. CDR3 in amino acids: CASSINYGYTF. In DNA, the CDR3 is TGTGCCAGCAGCATTAACTATGGCTACACCTTC.

The count of this clone is one. The rearrangement links TRBV11-2 to TRBJ2-2; 8 bases fit TRBD2. Losses at the gene ends were 2 bases for V and 5 bases for J; bases not matched to a gene: 4. Germline CDR1 reads SGHAT; CDR2 reads FQNNGV. CDR3 length equals 15 residues. The CDR3 loop is CASSLREGRTGELFF. CDR3 nucleotide sequence: TGTGCCAGCAGCTTACGGGAGGGGAGAACCGGGGAGCTGTTTTTT.

The rearrangement joins TRBV18 to TRBJ2-7; TRBD1 or TRBD2 may be the D gene (5 bases each). V lost 2 bases, J lost 6 bases, and 14 bases lay in between. CDR1 and CDR2 from the germline V gene are KGHSH and LQKENI. The CDR3 loop spans 14 amino acids. CDR3 sequence: CASSPRQGGGEQYF. The CDR3 nucleotides read TGTGCCAGCTCACCAAGGCAGGGTGGGGGCGAGCAGTACTTC.

This clone was counted once. The genes are TRBV18 and TRBJ2-5; TRBD2 aligns across 7 bases. CDR1 is KGHSH, CDR2 LQKENI, per germline. This CDR3 comprises 14 residues. The trim removed 1 base at V and 5 bases at J, leaving 4 bases unmatched. The CDR3 spells CASSPRGGVETQYF. CDR3 in DNA: TGTGCCAGCTCACCACGGGGAGGGGTTGAGACCCAGTACTTC.

The chain uses TRBV5-1 and TRBJ2-7; the match to TRBD2 covers 11 bases. This CDR3 spans 14 amino acids. Germline CDR1 is SGHRS and CDR2 is YFSETQ. V lost 9 bases, J lost 0 bases, and 5 bases stayed unmatched. CDR3 coding DNA: TGCGCCACGTCGACTAGCGGGACCTCCTACGAGCAGTACTTC. Translation: CATSTSGTSYEQYF.

The chain combines TRBV6-5 with TRBJ2-7, with 7 bases identical to TRBD1. The CDR3 has 15 amino acids. V shed 6 bases and J 3 bases; nucleotides not matched to a gene: 11. Germline values: CDR1 MNHEY, CDR2 SVGAGI. The CDR3 nucleotides read TGTGCCAGCAGCCCCCCGGGACAGAATTTCTACGAGCAGTACTTC. It translates to CASSPPGQNFYEQYF.

This chain connects TRBV29-1 to TRBJ1-1; D not certain. The CDR3 consists of 14 residues. CDR1 and CDR2 from the germline V gene are SQVTM and ANQGSEA. V lost 4 bases, J lost 1 base, and 13 bases lay in between. CDR3 protein: CSVVADTENTEAFF. For the CDR3, the DNA is TGCAGCGTTGTTGCAGACACTGAGAACACTGAAGCTTTCTTT. The whole variable domain, filled in from reference TRBV29-1 and TRBJ1-1, reads SAVISQKPSRDICQRGTSLTIQCQVDSQVTMMFWYRQQPGQSLTLIATANQGSEATYESGFVIDKFPISRPNLTFSTLTVSNMSPEDSSIYLCSVVADTENTEAFFGQGTRLTVV.